This T cell receptor (beta chain) appears in the sequencing data of a study of blood T cell repertoires in COVID-19. Background on the study: Acute and convalescent COVID-19 samples came from the United States, Italy and Spain.

V lost 2 bases and J 6 bases, leaving 8 bases between the germline ends. The CDR3 covers 14 residues. Looked up from germline, CDR1 is MNHEY and CDR2 is SMNVEV (reference sequence). Some clones are missing from TCRdb's copy, which holds only in-frame ones; the method was immunoSEQ multiplex PCR. The data hold 330,000 or so clones, with 88% observed a single time. Participants reported their clinical history, and cohort assignment relied on those reports. This clonotype originated in a man under 40 who had recovered from COVID-19. Sequenced material: PBMCs or T cells enriched from blood (not recorded which). This sequence joins TRBV27 and TRBJ1-6; D remains unclear. In DNA form, the CDR3 reads TGTGCCAGCAGTTTAGGGCAGATTAATTCACCCCTCCACTTT. It yields the protein CASSLGQINSPLHF.